This T cell receptor beta chain is from a study of shared clonotypes between healthy human individuals. Study-level findings and limits: In the sorted subsets, rarefaction showed sequencing was incomplete despite large depth.

Remarks on this clone: Its specificity is unknown.

Assay used: immunoSEQ multiplex PCR; TCRdb lists only in-frame clones, some missing. Among 550,000 to 850,000 clones listed, 72% were seen once. The clonotype was recovered from a woman aged 30 to 39 in good health. Sequencing was done on a sample of memory CD4+ T cells sorted from blood. The subset denotes: CD45RA-negative fraction.

The CDR3 is CASSLEAQPQHF. The CDR3 DNA sequence: TGTGCCAGCAGCTTAGAGGCCCAGCCCCAGCATTTT. The genes are TRBV7-9 and TRBJ1-5; no definite D call. This CDR3 region has 12 residues. In germline, CDR1 is SEHNR, CDR2 FQNEAQ (reference sequence). V dropped 1 base and J dropped 7 bases, with 5 bases sitting between them.